This is a list of T cell receptor beta chains from one sample in a study of T-cell memory formation after mild COVID-19. MiXCR was run by TCRdb on the 5' RACE reads, yielding one entry per CDR3 protein. The sample records about 280,000 distinct CDR3 sequences, 8% to 10% being singletons. The sample comprised PBMCs or a T cell subset sorted from them (not recorded which). These receptors were taken from a man in his late teens or twenties who had mild COVID-19 (a few samples of this study predate the infection). Cell type and time point are not known. Both conserved end residues are part of each CDR3. The D gene is left open where the match is weak. Clone size is given for some rows only: seen once, a few or many times, or a class if the clone is expanded.

J gene,V gene,D gene,clone size,CDR3 protein,CDR3 DNA
TRBJ1-6,TRBV27,NA,many,CASSLLGVNYSPLHF,TGTGCCAGCAGTTTGCTCGGGGTGAACTATTCACCCCTCCACTTT
TRBJ2-3,TRBV20-1,NA,few,CSASPASNTDTQYF,TGCAGTGCTAGCCCGGCCTCAAACACAGATACGCAGTATTTT
TRBJ2-3,TRBV6-5,TRBD1,many,CASSPGQGVTDTQYF,TGTGCCAGCAGCCCTGGGCAGGGGGTCACAGATACGCAGTATTTT
TRBJ1-2,TRBV12-3/TRBV12-4,TRBD1,NA,CASSPSPQGSAYGYTF,TGTGCCAGCAGTCCTAGCCCACAGGGGAGCGCCTATGGCTACACCTTC
TRBJ1-1,TRBV7-2,NA,few,CASSPTNGEAFF,TGTGCCAGCAGCCCGACTAACGGTGAAGCTTTCTTT
TRBJ2-3,TRBV9,TRBD2,once,CASSAVLAGGGDTQYF,TGTGCCAGCAGCGCCGTACTAGCGGGGGGTGGAGATACGCAGTATTTT
TRBJ2-2,TRBV7-3,TRBD2,few,CASSYTPGLAYGELFF,TGTGCCAGCAGCTACACCCCGGGACTAGCGTACGGGGAGCTGTTTTTT
TRBJ2-2,TRBV11-3,TRBD2,many,CASSPRTSGYTGELFF,TGTGCCAGCAGCCCCAGGACTAGCGGGTACACCGGGGAGCTGTTTTTT
TRBJ1-6,TRBV21-1,NA,NA,CASSKPAVSNSPLHF,TGTGCCAGCAGCAAACCTGCAGTGAGTAATTCACCCCTCCACTTT
TRBJ1-2,TRBV20-1,TRBD1,few,CVLWEGASYTF,TGCGTCCTTTGGGAGGGGGCTAGCTACACCTTC
TRBJ1-1,TRBV5-4,TRBD1,NA,CASSPTDRGGEAFF,TGTGCCAGCAGTCCTACGGACAGGGGTGGTGAAGCTTTCTTT
TRBJ2-2,TRBV3-1,NA,NA,CASSLHTNTGELFF,TGTGCCAGCAGCCTTCACACGAACACCGGGGAGCTGTTTTTT
TRBJ1-2,TRBV12-3/TRBV12-4,NA,few,CASSSTGLGYTF,TGTGCCAGCAGTTCCACAGGGTTGGGCTACACCTTC
TRBJ2-3,TRBV5-1,NA,few,CASSTLLDTQYF,TGCGCCAGCAGCACCCTCTTAGATACGCAGTATTTT
TRBJ2-1,TRBV11-3,TRBD1,NA,CASSLGQGVEQFF,TGTGCCAGCAGCTTAGGGCAGGGGGTTGAGCAGTTCTTC
TRBJ1-1,TRBV10-1,NA,once,CASSEQPSMNTEAFF,TGCGCCAGCAGTGAGCAGCCTTCTATGAACACTGAAGCTTTCTTT
TRBJ2-5,TRBV12-3/TRBV12-4,TRBD1,NA,CASSARDSPRKETQYF,TGTGCCAGCAGTGCGAGGGACAGTCCAAGAAAAGAGACCCAGTACTTC
TRBJ1-1,TRBV13,TRBD1,many,CASRPKGAGSTEAFF,TGTGCCAGCAGACCCAAGGGGGCTGGGTCCACTGAAGCTTTCTTT
TRBJ2-3,TRBV7-9,TRBD1,NA,CASSRPGTATDTQYF,TGTGCCAGCAGTAGACCTGGGACAGCCACAGATACGCAGTATTTT
TRBJ1-1,TRBV18,TRBD1,NA,CASGGTDRVEAFF,TGTGCCAGCGGAGGCACGGACAGGGTTGAAGCTTTCTTT
TRBJ2-3,TRBV27,TRBD2,few,CASSLGSGGSTDTQYF,TGTGCCAGCAGTTTAGGTAGCGGGGGAAGCACAGATACGCAGTATTTT
TRBJ1-5,TRBV19,NA,many,CASSTTPNQPQHF,TGTGCCAGTAGTACGACCCCCAATCAGCCCCAGCATTTT
TRBJ2-5,TRBV6-5,TRBD2,many,CASSATSGGETQYF,TGTGCCAGCAGCGCGACTAGCGGGGGAGAGACCCAGTACTTC
TRBJ2-1,TRBV30,TRBD2,few,CAWSVPLTSRGYNEQFF,TGTGCCTGGAGTGTACCCCTGACTAGCCGGGGTTACAATGAGCAGTTCTTC
TRBJ1-2,TRBV20-1,NA,NA,CSAREGRRGSFSYGYTF,TGCAGTGCTAGAGAAGGTCGGAGGGGAAGTTTCAGCTATGGCTACACCTTC
TRBJ2-2,TRBV12-3/TRBV12-4,NA,few,CASSLRRPGELFF,TGTGCCAGCAGTTTAAGAAGGCCCGGGGAGCTGTTTTTT
TRBJ2-7,TRBV7-9,NA,NA,CASSLPSSSYEQYF,TGTGCCAGCAGCTTGCCGAGTAGCTCCTACGAGCAGTACTTC
TRBJ2-7,TRBV6-5,TRBD1,few,CASSPMTGMDEQYF,TGTGCCAGCAGTCCTATGACAGGGATGGACGAGCAGTACTTC
TRBJ2-5,TRBV5-4,NA,NA,CASSTGTPQETQYF,TGTGCCAGCAGTACCGGGACACCCCAAGAGACCCAGTACTTC
TRBJ1-5,TRBV28,NA,few,CASCSYTGFQPQHF,TGTGCCAGCTGCTCCTATACGGGGTTTCAGCCCCAGCATTTT
TRBJ1-1,TRBV2,NA,NA,CASSEIKIGRGLNTEAFF,TGTGCCAGCAGTGAAATAAAGATCGGGAGAGGTCTTAACACTGAAGCTTTCTTT
TRBJ1-2,TRBV7-9,TRBD1,many,CASSPNDRADGYTF,TGTGCCAGCAGCCCCAACGACAGGGCAGATGGCTACACCTTC
TRBJ1-1,TRBV2,NA,few,CASTTGGLAEAFF,TGTGCCAGCACTACTGGGGGGTTGGCTGAAGCTTTCTTT
TRBJ2-3,TRBV11-2,NA,NA,CASSTENPVTDTQYF,TGTGCCAGCAGCACCGAAAACCCGGTCACAGATACGCAGTATTTT
TRBJ2-7,TRBV4-3,NA,NA,CASSQDLVRGEQYF,TGCGCCAGCAGCCAAGATTTAGTCCGGGGCGAGCAGTACTTC
TRBJ2-7,TRBV7-2,NA,few,CASSLSRGTGMWYEQYF,TGTGCCAGCAGCTTATCGAGGGGAACAGGGATGTGGTACGAGCAGTACTTC
TRBJ2-1,TRBV7-9,TRBD2,few,CASSIRQRGYNEQFF,TGTGCCAGCAGCATTCGCCAGCGGGGATACAATGAGCAGTTCTTC
TRBJ2-3,TRBV3-1,NA,few,CASSQVTRPSDTQYF,TGTGCCAGCAGCCAGGTGACTCGTCCCTCAGATACGCAGTATTTT
TRBJ2-1,TRBV12-3/TRBV12-4,TRBD2,few,CASRLGLAGPEQFF,TGTGCCAGCAGACTGGGACTAGCGGGGCCTGAGCAGTTCTTC
TRBJ2-2,TRBV5-1,NA,many,CASSLSQMNTGELFF,TGCGCCAGCAGCTTGTCACAGATGAACACCGGGGAGCTGTTTTTT
TRBJ2-7,TRBV7-2,TRBD1,NA,CASSRTGNYEQYF,TGTGCCAGCAGCAGGACAGGGAACTACGAGCAGTACTTC
TRBJ1-5,TRBV18,NA,many,CASSSASNQPQHF,TGTGCCAGCTCATCGGCTTCTAATCAGCCCCAGCATTTT
TRBJ2-2,TRBV7-2,NA,few,CASSSDGTGELFF,TGTGCCAGCAGCTCGGACGGGACCGGGGAGCTGTTTTTT